These 3 T cell receptor beta chains share one sample of origin, sequenced in a study of T-cell memory formation after mild COVID-19. TCRdb called the 5' RACE reads again in MiXCR, with one record for every CDR3 protein. The table has just over 350,000 distinct CDR3 sequences, approximately 14% seen once. The specimen sequenced was PBMCs or a T cell subset sorted from them (not recorded which). These receptor sequences come from a man between 18 and 35 years old who had mild COVID-19 (a few samples of this study predate the infection). Cell type and time point are not known.

The rearrangement joins TRBV7-2 to TRBJ1-2; D gene ambiguous. CDR3 length equals 15 residues. Germline V gene sequence: CDR1 SGHTA, CDR2 FQGNSA. The germline V and J ends were trimmed by 5 bases and 3 bases, with 16 bases remaining between them. The DNA of the CDR3 is TGTGCCAGCAGCCCTGGGCGGTTGGGTGACTATGGCTACACCTTC. Its translation: CASSPGRLGDYGYTF.

This clonotype is a singleton in its sample. The rearrangement links TRBV7-6 to TRBJ2-1; D tentatively fits TRBD1 or TRBD2 (5 bases each). Trimming cost V 5 bases and J 7 bases, with 21 bases left between them. This CDR3 has 16 residues. The germline gives CDR1 SGHVS, CDR2 FNYEAQ. CDR3 coding DNA: TGTGCCAGCAGCGTACTAGGTAGTATCAAGGGGAATGAGCAGTTCTTC. It encodes CASSVLGSIKGNEQFF.

V usage is TRBV2 and J usage is TRBJ2-2; 9 bases match TRBD1. The CDR3 totals 12 residues. The junction had 6 bases not matched to a gene; V was cut back by 6 bases and J by 13 bases. CDR1 is SNHLY and CDR2 is FYNNEI in the germline V gene. The CDR3 DNA follows: TGTGCCAGCAGAAACAGGGGGCGCGTGCTGTTTTTT. Residues: CASRNRGRVLFF.